The clone carrying this T cell receptor beta chain showed up just once. No antigen is known for it. Profiled with immunoSEQ multiplex PCR; TCRdb holds only in-frame clones, not every one. The sample consists of more than 80,000 clones, 94% of them appearing once. V lost 1 base to trimming and J lost 0 bases; unmatched junction nucleotides: 3. Germline V gives CDR1 MGHRA, CDR2 YSYEKL. The CDR3 is 16 amino acids. These data belong to a study of OX40 agonist ivuxolimab in advanced cancers. Study-wide findings and caveats: Expanded clones tended on average to be more numerous among CD8+ T cells than CD4+.

The source material was CD4+ or CD8+ T cells sorted from blood, sampled in a trial of the OX40 agonist ivuxolimab. The source is an adult with an advanced solid tumor such as melanoma, head and neck, liver or kidney cancer. The chain links TRBV4-1 to TRBJ2-4, with 7 bases that match TRBD2. The CDR3 coding sequence is TGCGCCAGCAGCCAAGCTCTAGCGGTAGCCAAAAACATTCAGTACTTC. Protein: CASSQALAVAKNIQYF.